The present entry profiles one T cell receptor (beta chain) with its context. Sequencing used immunoSEQ multiplex PCR; TCRdb keeps in-frame clones, though not all of them. The sample has some 70,000 clones; over 75% are singletons. The entry originates in a study of radiotherapy plus CTLA-4 blockade in lung cancer. CDR3 length: 17 residues. The V and J ends lost 6 bases and 2 bases, in that order; junction bases with no gene match: 11. The germline V gene has CDR1 SNHLY and CDR2 FYNNEI. Material: peripheral blood, obtained from a patient treated with radiotherapy plus ipilimumab. The receptor's source is a human donor with non-small cell lung cancer who had a partial response to radiotherapy plus ipilimumab. V and J are TRBV2 and TRBJ1-5; 9 bases fit TRBD1. The CDR3 region has the DNA TGTGCCAGCAGACAACAAACAGGGGGCCGGGGCAATCAGCCCCAGCATTTT. As protein: CASRQQTGGRGNQPQHF. The whole variable domain, remainder taken from reference TRBV2 and TRBJ1-5, is EPEVTQTPSHQVTQMGQEVILRCVPISNHLYFYWYRQILGQKVEFLVSFYNNEISEKSEIFDDQFSVERPDGSNFTLKIRSTKLEDSAMYFCASRQQTGGRGNQPQHFGDGTRLSIL.